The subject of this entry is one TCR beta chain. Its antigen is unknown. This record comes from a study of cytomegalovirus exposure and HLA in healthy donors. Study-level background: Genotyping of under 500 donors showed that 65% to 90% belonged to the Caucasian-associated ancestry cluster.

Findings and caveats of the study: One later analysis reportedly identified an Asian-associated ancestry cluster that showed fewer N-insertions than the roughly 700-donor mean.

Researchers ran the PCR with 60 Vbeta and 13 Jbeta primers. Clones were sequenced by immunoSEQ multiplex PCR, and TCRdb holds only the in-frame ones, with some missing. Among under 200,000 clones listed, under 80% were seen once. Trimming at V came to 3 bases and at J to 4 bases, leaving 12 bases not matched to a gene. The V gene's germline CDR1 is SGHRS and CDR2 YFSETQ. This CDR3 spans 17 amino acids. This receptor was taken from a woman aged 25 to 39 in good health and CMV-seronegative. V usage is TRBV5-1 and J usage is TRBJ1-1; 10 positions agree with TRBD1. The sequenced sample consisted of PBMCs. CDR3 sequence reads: CASSWGDRGTVGTEAFF. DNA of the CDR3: TGCGCCAGCAGCTGGGGGGACAGGGGCACAGTGGGCACTGAAGCTTTCTTT.